These T cell receptor beta chains were read from a single sample in a study of shared clonotypes between healthy human individuals. TCRdb's copy holds only in-frame clones and misses some; the assay was immunoSEQ multiplex PCR. The table lists millions of clones, over 85% of them singletons. Sequenced material: naive CD4+ T cells from PBMCs. The receptors were gathered from a man between 18 and 29 years old in good health. Some clones in this sample may be carry-over from other donors' samples. Both conserved end residues are part of each CDR3. The D gene is left open where the match is weak. Not every row has a clone size; where given, it reads once, few, many or a size class.

d_gene	abundance	v_gene	j_gene	CDR3nt	CDR3aa
NA	NA	TRBV28	TRBJ2-2	TGTGCCAGCACCCCCTGGGGCACAGCGAACACCGGGGAGCTGTTTTTT	CASTPWGTANTGELFF
NA	NA	TRBV7-9	TRBJ2-5	TGTGCCAGCAGCTTACAACCGGGGAGGGAGACCCAGTACTTC	CASSLQPGRETQYF
NA	NA	TRBV11-2	TRBJ1-1	TGTGCCAGCAGCTTGGGGAGGGGAATCACTGAAGCTTTCTTT	CASSLGRGITEAFF
NA	NA	TRBV28	TRBJ1-2	TGTGCCAGCAGTTTAACAGACGGCTATGGCTACACCTTC	CASSLTDGYGYTF
TRBD2	once	TRBV29-1	TRBJ2-1	TGCAGCGTTACTGGACTAGCGGGAGCTAGGGATGAGCAGTTCTTC	CSVTGLAGARDEQFF
TRBD1	once	TRBV28	TRBJ2-3	TGTGCCAGCAGTAACGGACAGGTGACAGATACGCAGTATTTT	CASSNGQVTDTQYF
TRBD2	NA	TRBV28	TRBJ2-1	TGTGCCAGCACCTTACTAGCGGGGCTAGGTGAGCAGTTCTTC	CASTLLAGLGEQFF
NA	NA	TRBV15	TRBJ1-5	TGTGCCACCAGCCGGGGGGGGAATGAAGGTCAGCCCCAGCATTTT	CATSRGGNEGQPQHF
NA	NA	TRBV6-6	TRBJ2-1	TGTGCCAGCAGTTACCCGAGGGGGTGGACCGTCGGTGAGCAGTTCTTC	CASSYPRGWTVGEQFF
NA	few	TRBV18	TRBJ1-5	TGTGCCAGCTCACCCAAGGGCGACCAGCCCCAGCATTTT	CASSPKGDQPQHF
NA	NA	TRBV5-1	TRBJ1-1	TGCGCCAGCAGCTTCGGACAGCTAATGAACACTGAAGCTTTCTTT	CASSFGQLMNTEAFF
TRBD2	NA	TRBV12-5	TRBJ2-5	TGTGCTAGTGGGGCTAGCGGTGAAGAGACCCAGTACTTC	CASGASGEETQYF
TRBD1	NA	TRBV27	TRBJ2-5	TGTGCCAGCAGTTTCAGGACAGGAGAGACCCAGTACTTC	CASSFRTGETQYF
NA	NA	TRBV5-1	TRBJ2-1	TGCGCCAGCAGCCAAAACCCTCCGGCGGGTGAGCAGTTCTTC	CASSQNPPAGEQFF
TRBD1	NA	TRBV18	TRBJ1-5	TGTGCCAGCTCACTCCCCGGGGACAGGGGGTTTCAGCCCCAGCATTTT	CASSLPGDRGFQPQHF
NA	NA	TRBV21-1	TRBJ2-7	TGTGCCAGCAGCAAAGATGTAGCGGGCCACCCCCCCTACGAGCAGTACTTC	CASSKDVAGHPPYEQYF
NA	NA	TRBV5-1	TRBJ2-2	TGCGCCAGCAGCTCGAAAGACACCGGGGAGCTGTTTTTT	CASSSKDTGELFF
NA	NA	TRBV7-3	TRBJ2-7	TGTGCCAGCAGCCGGGGCAGCCGGGACGAGCAGTACTTC	CASSRGSRDEQYF
TRBD2	once	TRBV23-1	TRBJ2-1	TGCGCCAGCAGTCAATCGTGGGGACTAGCGGTTTGTGAGCAGTTCTTC	CASSQSWGLAVCEQFF
NA	NA	TRBV27	TRBJ1-4	TGTGCCAGCAGTTACAACTACAGACCACCTAATGAAAAACTGTTTTTT	CASSYNYRPPNEKLFF
NA	once	TRBV7-3	TRBJ2-1	TGTGCCAGCAGCTTAACTACGGTGGATGAGCAGTTCTTC	CASSLTTVDEQFF
TRBD1	NA	TRBV6-1	TRBJ2-6	TGTGCCAGCAGTGCCAGGGGGCGTAGGGCCAACGTCCTGACTTTC	CASSARGRRANVLTF
TRBD2	NA	TRBV4-1	TRBJ2-2	TGCGCCAGCAGCCAAGGGAATGTGCTAGCGGGAGGGCCACTGACCGGGGAGCTGTTTTTT	CASSQGNVLAGGPLTGELFF
TRBD1	NA	TRBV7-6	TRBJ2-2	TGTGCCAGCAGCCCTCTTTACAGGGGGCGAAACTACACCGGGGAGCTGTTTTTT	CASSPLYRGRNYTGELFF
NA	NA	TRBV30	TRBJ1-6	TGTGCCTGGAGGCGAACAAAATCCTTCCACTTT	CAWRRTKSFHF
TRBD1	NA	TRBV6-1	TRBJ1-2	TGTGCCAGCAGGGGGACAGGGGGGACCTTC	CASRGTGGTF
NA	once	TRBV2	TRBJ2-3	TGTGCCAGCAGTGAACGGCAGGGGAAGACAGATACGCAGTATTTT	CASSERQGKTDTQYF
NA	NA	TRBV7-2	TRBJ2-7	TGTGCCAGCAGCTTAGTCTATAACAGCAGGGGCTACGAGCAGTACTTC	CASSLVYNSRGYEQYF
TRBD2	NA	TRBV7-2	TRBJ2-5	TGTGCCAGCAGCTTATTAGGCCTAGCGGGAGTCGAGACCCAGTACTTC	CASSLLGLAGVETQYF
TRBD2	NA	TRBV5-1	TRBJ2-1	TGCGCCAGCAGCTCGGCGGGGGACAATGAGCAGTTCTTC	CASSSAGDNEQFF
NA	NA	TRBV5-1	TRBJ2-2	TGCGCCAGCAGGGGGGCCGGGGAGCTGTTTTTT	CASRGAGELFF
NA	once	TRBV28	TRBJ2-7	TGTGCCAGCAGTATCGGGAGTAATCACCCAAATTCCTACGAGCAGTACTTC	CASSIGSNHPNSYEQYF
TRBD2	NA	TRBV18	TRBJ2-3	TGTGCCAGCTCCCTCTTAGGCGGGAGTGCAGATACGCAGTATTTT	CASSLLGGSADTQYF
NA	few	TRBV20-1	TRBJ2-5	TGCAGTGCTAGTGAAGAGACCCAGTACTTC	CSASEETQYF
NA	NA	TRBV7-2	TRBJ1-5	TGTGCCAGCAGCTCAGCCAATCAGCCCCAGCATTTT	CASSSANQPQHF
TRBD2	NA	TRBV9	TRBJ2-2	TGTGCCAGCATCAAAGGGGACTATACGAACACCGGGGAGCTGTTTTTT	CASIKGDYTNTGELFF
TRBD2	NA	TRBV4-1	TRBJ2-7	TGCGCCAGCAGCCAATTAGGACTAGCGGGAGTTTTGTACTTC	CASSQLGLAGVLYF
NA	NA	TRBV10-3	TRBJ2-5	TGTGCCATCAGTGAGGGCCAACTAGTGCAAGAGACCCAGTACTTC	CAISEGQLVQETQYF
NA	NA	TRBV2	TRBJ1-4	TGTGCCAGCAGTGGCACCCCAGGGGCCGGCTTGAGACTGTTTTTT	CASSGTPGAGLRLFF
TRBD1	NA	TRBV28	TRBJ2-7	TGTGCCAGTCGCTCGGGGGACAGGGTCTCTGAGCAGTACTTC	CASRSGDRVSEQYF
NA	NA	TRBV6-5	TRBJ1-2	TGTGCCAGCAGCCCCTCTGTCGGGTCCTATGGCTACACCTTC	CASSPSVGSYGYTF
NA	NA	TRBV7-3	TRBJ2-5	TGTGCCAGCAGCGCGGGGGCTTCAGAGACCCAGTACTTC	CASSAGASETQYF